The 15 T cell receptor beta chains presented below share a single source sample, sequenced in a study of blood T cells in healthy people across ages. The authors ran a second PCR of 7 to 11 cycles using a sample-barcoded 5' primer and a J-beta primer mix. A single record per CDR3 protein comes from TCRdb applying MiXCR to the 5' RACE reads. The data show about 970,000 distinct CDR3 sequences, roughly 51% seen once. Source material: blood. The receptors stem from a woman aged 55-69 years in good health.

The V call is TRBV7-6, the J call TRBJ2-5; the D is unclear. This CDR3 spans 16 amino acids. Germline lookup yields CDR1 SGHVS and CDR2 FNYEAQ. The V end lost 5 bases, the J end lost 2 bases, and 18 bases lay between the germline ends. Here the CDR3 DNA reads TGTGCCAGCAGCCCGTACCCAGAGCCGAGTCAAGAGACCCAGTACTTC. It codes for CASSPYPEPSQETQYF.

J is TRBJ2-7 and V is TRBV7-8; 8 bases are shared with TRBD1. Germline V lookup: CDR1 SGHVS, CDR2 FQNEAQ. J gave up 3 bases and V 2 bases, and 6 bases lay outside the gene matches. The CDR3 is 15 amino acids. The CDR3 nucleotides read TGTGCCAGCAGCTTACTCACAGGGACAGGCTACGAGCAGTACTTC. Its protein product is CASSLLTGTGYEQYF.

This clonotype came up a few times. The chain uses TRBV7-2 and TRBJ2-7; 13 nucleotides agree with TRBD2. Germline-derived CDR1 and CDR2 are SGHTA and FQGNSA. The CDR3 has 16 amino acids. The ends lost 4 bases at V and 5 bases at J; junction bases unmatched: 8. CDR3 bases: TGTGCCAGCAGCTCAATACTAGCGGGAGGGATCCACGAGCAGTACTTC. This translates into CASSSILAGGIHEQYF.

The chain carries TRBV7-9 and TRBJ1-5; TRBD1 aligns across 8 bases. The CDR3 runs 15 residues. Germline lookup yields CDR1 SEHNR and CDR2 FQNEAQ (reference sequence). Losses at the gene ends were 5 bases for V and 7 bases for J; bases not matched to a gene: 10. The CDR3 spells CASSLSRGPDQPQHF. The CDR3 bases are TGTGCCAGCAGCCTGAGCAGGGGGCCAGACCAGCCCCAGCATTTT.

The rearrangement links TRBV20-1 to TRBJ1-1; a weak D match, TRBD1 (5 bases). Germline-derived CDR1 and CDR2 are DFQATT and SNEGSKA (reference sequence). The CDR3 runs 14 residues. Trimming removed 3 bases from V and 6 bases from J, with 17 bases in between. DNA of the CDR3: TGCAGTGCTAGCCGGGGGGTATTTTCCCCTGAAGCTTTCTTT. Amino acids: CSASRGVFSPEAFF.

J is TRBJ2-3 and V is TRBV7-9, with a possible D match to TRBD1 (5 bases). Germline V gene data show CDR1 as SEHNR and CDR2 as FQNEAQ (reference sequence). Trimming took off 8 bases at V and 3 bases at J, with 21 bases between the two ends. The CDR3 extends over 16 amino acids. CDR3 in DNA: TGTGCCAGCGGACATGATCAGGTGCTTGGGACAGATACGCAGTATTTT. Translated: CASGHDQVLGTDTQYF.

The chain uses TRBV29-1 and TRBJ2-3, with a weak D call TRBD1 (6 bases). From germline, CDR1 is SQVTM and CDR2 ANQGSEA. V shed 2 bases and J shed 6 bases, with 12 bases lying between them. The CDR3 sequence is 13 residues long. This CDR3 is CSVETQGPDTQYF. The CDR3 nucleotides read TGCAGCGTTGAAACACAGGGCCCCGATACGCAGTATTTT.

This clonotype was seen more than once but under ten times. The V and J genes are TRBV5-1 and TRBJ2-1; 9 positions match TRBD2. Germline CDR1 is SGHRS and CDR2 is YFSETQ. There are 15 residues in the CDR3. The trim removed 4 bases at V and 7 bases at J, leaving 9 bases unmatched. CDR3 loop: CASSVASGRWNEQFF. CDR3 DNA: TGCGCCAGCAGCGTCGCGAGCGGGAGGTGGAATGAGCAGTTCTTC.

This chain connects TRBV28 to TRBJ2-7; D assignment may be TRBD1 or TRBD2 (5 bases each). Germline V CDR1 and CDR2: MDHEN, SYDVKM. The CDR3 has 16 residues. V dropped 5 bases and J dropped 3 bases, with 20 bases sitting between them. For the CDR3, the DNA is TGTGCCAGCAGTGATCCTCGGGGCCGCAGTGACTACGAGCAGTACTTC. Translated: CASSDPRGRSDYEQYF.

The chain is built from TRBV15 and TRBJ1-2; D gene uncertain. The ends were cut back, 0 bases at V and 4 bases at J, with 12 bases in the middle. CDR3 length: 15 amino acids. Germline CDR1 LNHNV, CDR2 YYDKDF (reference sequence). CDR3 region: CATSRDPGSSYGYTF. The CDR3 region has the DNA TGTGCCACCAGCAGAGATCCCGGGAGTAGCTATGGCTACACCTTC.

The V call is TRBV20-1, the J call TRBJ2-5, with 8 bases identical to TRBD2. The J call may be in error: the DNA end matches TRBJ2-7 better. Germline V lookup: CDR1 DFQATT, CDR2 SNEGSKA (reference sequence). This CDR3 spans 15 amino acids. The CDR3 nucleotides read TGCAGTGCTAGAGCGGGACTAGAAGGTCCCTACGAGCAGTACTTC. The encoded protein is CSARAGLEGPYEQYF.

This sequence joins TRBV4-2 and TRBJ1-5, with D unclear. The germline V and J ends were trimmed by 1 base and 5 bases, with 15 bases remaining between them. In germline, CDR1 is LGHNA, CDR2 YNFKEQ. The CDR3 length is 16 residues. The CDR3 DNA follows: TGTGCCAGCAGCCAAGTCTCGGGAGGGTGGGATCAGCCCCAGCATTTT. This gives the protein CASSQVSGGWDQPQHF.

The rearrangement links TRBV7-8 to TRBJ2-7; D uncertain. The V end was cut by 5 bases, the J end by 0 bases, with 17 bases between. Germline-derived CDR1 and CDR2 are SGHVS and FQNEAQ. CDR3 length: 16 residues. The CDR3 region is CASSPRSLVLSYEQYF. CDR3 nucleotide sequence: TGTGCCAGCAGCCCCCGCTCTCTAGTCCTCTCCTACGAGCAGTACTTC.

This clonotype was seen more than once but under ten times. This chain joins TRBV20-1 and TRBJ2-3; 12 nucleotides match TRBD2. The CDR3 extends over 15 amino acids. Germline CDR1 reads DFQATT; CDR2 reads SNEGSKA (reference sequence). J gave up 3 bases and V 2 bases, and 3 bases lay outside the gene matches. CDR3 sequence: CSARSTSGRTDTQYF. The DNA of the CDR3 is TGCAGTGCTAGATCGACTAGCGGGAGAACAGATACGCAGTATTTT.

This clonotype has only a few counts. The chain couples TRBV2 to TRBJ2-6; a possible D gene is TRBD2 (5 bases). V lost 5 bases and J 4 bases, leaving 9 bases between the germline ends. Per the germline V gene, CDR1 is SNHLY and CDR2 is FYNNEI. This CDR3 has 14 residues. The CDR3 nucleotides read TGTGCCAGCAGTTCGGGGTTAGGGGCCAACGTCCTGACTTTC. Its protein is CASSSGLGANVLTF.